The 24 T cell receptor beta chains presented below share a single source sample, sequenced in a study of T cell responses to AZD1222 COVID-19 vaccine (dated by TCRdb to about 2021). Explained via the paper, the time point label denotes: about 28 days (+/-7) after the second vaccine dose. Libraries were constructed by the immunoSEQ multiplex PCR assay. TCRdb retrieved this table from immuneACCESS and kept in-frame rearrangements only. Not all clones are present; in checked studies, unresolved V genes account for under half, and no reason is known for the remainder. The sample includes 90,000 or so clones, with roughly nine tenths observed a single time. The ten largest clones take up less than 6% of the sample. Sample: peripheral blood, taken 28 days after the second AZD1222 dose. All receptors come from an adult who received the AZD1222 COVID-19 vaccine.

This clone was detected a few times. This rearrangement joins TRBV5-8 to TRBJ1-1, with 8 nucleotides matching TRBD1. After removal of 5 bases from V and 0 bases from J, the junction contained 6 bases not matched to a gene. CDR1 and CDR2 from the germline V gene are SGHTS and YDEGEE. This CDR3 spans 15 amino acids. The CDR3 nucleotides are TGTGCCAGCAGTCGACAGGGGACTATGAACACTGAAGCTTTCTTT. It specifies CASSRQGTMNTEAFF.

The chain carries TRBV7-2 and TRBJ2-2; D assignment may be TRBD1 or TRBD2 (5 bases each). The germline V and J ends were trimmed by 5 bases and 5 bases, with 18 bases remaining between them. The CDR3 loop spans 16 amino acids. Germline assignment: CDR1 SGHTA and CDR2 FQGNSA. As DNA, the CDR3 is TGTGCCAGCAGCAGGACCGGGACCGGGCTTACCGGGGAGCTGTTTTTT. This encodes CASSRTGTGLTGELFF.

The table lists this clone with a count of one. This chain uses TRBV11-3 with TRBJ2-1; 8 nucleotides match TRBD1. After removal of 5 bases from V and 4 bases from J, the junction contained 7 bases not matched to a gene. CDR1 and CDR2 from the germline V gene are SGHNT and YENEEA. The CDR3 loop spans 15 amino acids. The CDR3 here is CASSPGQGSYNEQFF. DNA for the CDR3: TGTGCCAGCAGCCCCGGACAGGGATCGTACAATGAGCAGTTCTTC.

This sequence joins TRBV30 and TRBJ1-3, with D maybe TRBD1 (6 bases). CDR1 and CDR2 (germline): GTSNPN, SVGIG (reference sequence). V was trimmed by 1 base and J by 3 bases, leaving 7 bases between them. This CDR3 region has 13 residues. The CDR3 region has the DNA TGTGCCTGGAGTGGGGGGCATGGAAACACCATATATTTT. Amino acids: CAWSGGHGNTIYF.

The count of this clone is one. The gene calls are TRBV5-6 and TRBJ2-3; 11 bases are a match to TRBD2. This CDR3 spans 15 amino acids. Germline-derived CDR1 and CDR2 are SGHDT and YYEEEE. V shed 4 bases and J 3 bases; nucleotides not matched to a gene: 4. The CDR3 sequence is CASSELAGATDTQYF. CDR3 nucleotide sequence: TGTGCCAGCAGCGAACTAGCGGGGGCTACAGATACGCAGTATTTT.

The chain is built from TRBV7-2 and TRBJ2-7; the match to TRBD1 covers 7 bases. Germline lookup yields CDR1 SGHTA and CDR2 FQGNSA. The CDR3 is 14 amino acids. V shed 2 bases, J shed 2 bases, and the junction held 3 bases outside the gene matches. DNA of the CDR3: TGTGCCAGCAGCTTACAGGGGGTGCCCTACGAGCAGTACGTC. Its protein is CASSLQGVPYEQYV.

The chain uses TRBV29-1 and TRBJ2-7; possible D gene TRBD1, 6 bases. This CDR3 is 11 amino acids long. Per germline, CDR1 SQVTM and CDR2 ANQGSEA. V was shortened by 4 bases and J by 6 bases, with 10 bases between the two germline ends. The CDR3 region is CSVVTGPEQYF. In DNA, the CDR3 is TGCAGCGTTGTTACAGGGCCCGAGCAGTACTTC.

The chain couples TRBV27 to TRBJ2-7, with 9 bases aligning to TRBD1. The V gene end was trimmed by 4 bases and the J gene end by 5 bases; junction bases not matched to a gene: 9. In germline, CDR1 is MNHEY, CDR2 SMNVEV (reference sequence). This CDR3 spans 15 amino acids. DNA for the CDR3: TGTGCCAGCAGTTATACCGGGACAGGGTCGGACGAGCAGTACTTC. It yields the protein CASSYTGTGSDEQYF.

This rearrangement joins TRBV30 to TRBJ1-4; D is undetermined. Trimming stripped 0 bases from V and 7 bases from J, with 9 bases between. The germline gives CDR1 GTSNPN, CDR2 SVGIG (reference sequence). This CDR3 has 13 residues. As DNA, the CDR3 is TGTGCCTGGAGTGTAGGGTTGGGTGAAAAACTGTTTTTT. This codes for CAWSVGLGEKLFF. Together with reference TRBV30 and TRBJ1-4, the CDR3 gives the full variable domain: SQTIHQWPATLVQPVGSPLSLECTVEGTSNPNLYWYRQAAGRGLQLLFYSVGIGQISSEVPQNLSASRPQDRQFILSSKKLLLSDSGFYLCAWSVGLGEKLFFGSGTQLSVL.

The genes are TRBV10-3 and TRBJ1-4, with unresolved D. Trimming shortened V by 0 bases and J by 11 bases, and 13 bases separated the two germline ends. The germline V gene encodes CDR1 ENHRY and CDR2 SYGVKD. This CDR3 is 14 amino acids long. The CDR3 DNA is TGTGCCATCAGTGAGTCGTTAGGCCGACCCAAACTGTTTTTT. As protein: CAISESLGRPKLFF.

The chain employs TRBV10-2 and TRBJ2-3; 10 nucleotides line up with TRBD1. Germline CDR1 and CDR2: WSHSY and SAAADI. The V segment lost 6 bases and the J segment 1 base; nucleotides outside the gene matches: 7. This CDR3 is built from 16 residues. In DNA, the CDR3 is TGCGCCAGCAGCTCAACGGACAGGGGGGGCACAGATACGCAGTATTTT. Translating it yields CASSSTDRGGTDTQYF.

This chain uses TRBV6-5 with TRBJ2-7, with D unclear. Trimming removed 5 bases at V and 3 bases at J, with 8 bases between. Germline assignment: CDR1 MNHEY and CDR2 SVGAGI. The CDR3 sequence is 12 residues long. Here the CDR3 reads CASSRSYYEQYV. The CDR3 region has the DNA TGTGCCAGCAGTCGGAGTTACTACGAGCAGTACGTC.

The rearrangement joins TRBV7-9 to TRBJ1-1; D remains unclear. The CDR3 contains 15 residues. Germline V gives CDR1 SEHNR, CDR2 FQNEAQ (reference sequence). The ends were cut back, 5 bases at V and 1 base at J, with 14 bases in the middle. The CDR3 DNA reads TGTGCCAGCAGCCCCCTGGTCAGCCGGAACACTGAAGCTTTCTTT. It codes for CASSPLVSRNTEAFF.

V and J are TRBV9 and TRBJ2-2; D might be TRBD2 (6 bases). V was cut by 0 bases and J by 6 bases, with 15 bases left in between. The CDR3 sequence is 16 residues long. Looked up from germline, CDR1 is SGDLS and CDR2 is YYNGEE. The CDR3 here is CASSVGEGTGSGELFF. CDR3 DNA: TGTGCCAGCAGCGTAGGGGAAGGGACTGGCTCCGGGGAGCTGTTTTTT.

This chain uses TRBV19 with TRBJ1-3, with 7 bases matching TRBD1. With V trimmed by 8 bases and J by 0 bases, 4 bases remained unmatched. From germline, CDR1 is LNHDA and CDR2 SQIVND (reference sequence). CDR3 length: 14 residues. This CDR3 is CASGQVRSGNTIYF. DNA for the CDR3: TGTGCCAGTGGACAGGTCCGCTCTGGAAACACCATATATTTT.

V and J are TRBV7-6 and TRBJ1-5, with 9 nucleotides matching TRBD1. This CDR3 has 17 amino acids. Germline values: CDR1 SGHVS, CDR2 FNYEAQ. J lost 9 bases, V lost 5 bases, and 17 bases had no gene match. The CDR3 nucleotides read TGTGCCAGCAGCCCCGGGACAGGGTCAGCGGTGTTCGGGCCCCAGCATTTT. This sequence encodes CASSPGTGSAVFGPQHF.

The rearrangement joins TRBV11-3 to TRBJ2-3; D possibly uses TRBD1 or TRBD2 (5 bases each). Germline values: CDR1 SGHNT, CDR2 YENEEA. V lost 1 base to trimming and J lost 5 bases, with 10 bases between them. CDR3 size: 14 residues. CDR3 residues: CASSLGVGVDTQYF. As DNA, the CDR3 is TGTGCCAGCAGCTTAGGAGTGGGGGTAGATACGCAGTATTTT. The full variable domain, in which reference TRBV11-3 and TRBJ2-3 provide the parts outside the CDR3, is EAGVVQSPRYKIIEKKQPVAFWCNPISGHNTLYWYLQNLGQGPELLIRYENEEAVDDSQLPKDRFSAERLKGVDSTLKIQPAELGDSAVYLCASSLGVGVDTQYFGPGTRLTVL.

The V gene is TRBV5-1, the J gene TRBJ2-2; a weak D match, TRBD1 (6 bases). The CDR3 length is 16 residues. CDR1 is SGHRS and CDR2 is YFSETQ in the germline V gene. V lost 0 bases, J lost 2 bases, and 11 bases lay in between. The CDR3 region has the DNA TGCGCCAGCAGCTTGGAGGGGGTAGGAAACACCGGGGAGCTGTTTTTT. Its translation is CASSLEGVGNTGELFF.

The chain joins TRBV2 to TRBJ2-7, with 9 bases matching TRBD2. The V gene end was trimmed by 7 bases and the J gene end by 4 bases; junction bases not matched to a gene: 11. Germline V CDR1 and CDR2: SNHLY, FYNNEI. CDR3 size: 15 residues. The CDR3 region is CASTTEPSGAYEQYV. As DNA, the CDR3 is TGTGCCAGCACTACGGAACCTAGCGGGGCGTACGAGCAGTACGTC.

The CDR3 DNA follows: TGTGCCAGCAGCTGGGTGTTTAGCGGGGGACAAGAGACCCAGTACTTC. Translating gives CASSWVFSGGQETQYF. The chain recombines TRBV28 with TRBJ2-5; 9 positions agree with TRBD2. In germline, CDR1 is MDHEN, CDR2 SYDVKM. Unmatched junction bases numbered 10, after V lost 6 bases and J lost 2 bases. The CDR3 is made up of 16 amino acids.

The chain is built from TRBV11-3 and TRBJ2-3, with 10 bases aligning to TRBD1. With V trimmed by 3 bases and J by 6 bases, 0 bases remained unmatched. Germline CDR1 is SGHNT and CDR2 is YENEEA. CDR3 length: 13 residues. The CDR3 loop reads CASSLTGGDTQYF. CDR3 nucleotide sequence: TGTGCCAGCAGCTTGACAGGGGGCGATACGCAGTATTTT.

The chain recombines TRBV6-5 with TRBJ2-1, with D possibly matching TRBD2 (5 bases). The germline CDR1 and CDR2 sequences are MNHEY and SVGAGI. V was pared by 5 bases and J by 4 bases, with 9 bases between. The CDR3 length is 13 residues. DNA for the CDR3: TGTGCCAGCAGTATAGCGTTTTACAATGAGCAGTTCTTC. Translated, it gives CASSIAFYNEQFF.

The V gene is TRBV5-1, the J gene TRBJ2-3, with TRBD1 identical over 8 bases. The V gene end was trimmed by 4 bases and the J gene end by 5 bases; junction bases not matched to a gene: 12. Germline V gene sequence: CDR1 SGHRS, CDR2 YFSETQ. This CDR3 region has 16 residues. CDR3 bases: TGCGCCAGCAGCCCAACCACCGGACAGGGAGGAGATACGCAGTATTTT. Amino acids: CASSPTTGQGGDTQYF.

This CDR3 is CASSLVSSWQGGGNTIYF. CDR3 bases: TGTGCCAGCAGCTTAGTCTCCAGTTGGCAGGGTGGTGGAAACACCATATATTTT. This sequence joins TRBV7-8 and TRBJ1-3, with D possibly matching TRBD1 (5 bases). Germline lookup yields CDR1 SGHVS and CDR2 FQNEAQ. V lost 1 base to trimming and J lost 3 bases, with 19 bases between them. CDR3 length: 18 residues.